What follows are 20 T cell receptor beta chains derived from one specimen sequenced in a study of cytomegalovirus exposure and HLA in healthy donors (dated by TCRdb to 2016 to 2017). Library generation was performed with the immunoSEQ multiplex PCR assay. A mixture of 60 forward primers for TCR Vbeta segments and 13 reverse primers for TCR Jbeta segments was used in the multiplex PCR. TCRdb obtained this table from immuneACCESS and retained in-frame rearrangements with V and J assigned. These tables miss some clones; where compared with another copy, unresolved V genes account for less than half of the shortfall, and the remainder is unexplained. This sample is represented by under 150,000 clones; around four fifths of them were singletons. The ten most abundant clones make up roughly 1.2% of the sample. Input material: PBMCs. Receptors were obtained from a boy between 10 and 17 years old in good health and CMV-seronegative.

The CDR3 DNA reads TGTGCCAGCTCACCAGGGACAGCTAGCTACGAGCAGTACTTC. This encodes CASSPGTASYEQYF. The chain recombines TRBV18 with TRBJ2-7; 7 positions match TRBD1. The CDR3 has 14 residues. V dropped 2 bases and J dropped 3; count of bases not matched to a gene: 4. CDR1 is KGHSH, CDR2 LQKENI, per germline.

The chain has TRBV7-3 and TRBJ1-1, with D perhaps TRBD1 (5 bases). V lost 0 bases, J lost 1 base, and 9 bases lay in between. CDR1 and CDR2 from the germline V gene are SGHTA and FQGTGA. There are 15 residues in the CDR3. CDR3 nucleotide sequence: TGTGCCAGCAGCTTAACAGGGGTTGCGAACACTGAAGCTTTCTTT. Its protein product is CASSLTGVANTEAFF.

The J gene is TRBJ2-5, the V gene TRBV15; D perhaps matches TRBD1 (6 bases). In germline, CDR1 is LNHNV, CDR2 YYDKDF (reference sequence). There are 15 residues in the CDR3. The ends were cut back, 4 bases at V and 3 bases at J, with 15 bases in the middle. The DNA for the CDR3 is TGTGCCACCAGCAACCCTTGGACAGATAAAGAGACCCAGTACTTC. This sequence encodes CATSNPWTDKETQYF.

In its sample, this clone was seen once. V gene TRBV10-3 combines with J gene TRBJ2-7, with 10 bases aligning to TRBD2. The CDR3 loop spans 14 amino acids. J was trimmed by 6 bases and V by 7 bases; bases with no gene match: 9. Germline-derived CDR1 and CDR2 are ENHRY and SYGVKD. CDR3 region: CAITGAGGPLEQYF. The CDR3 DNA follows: TGTGCCATCACCGGAGCGGGAGGGCCGCTCGAGCAGTACTTC.

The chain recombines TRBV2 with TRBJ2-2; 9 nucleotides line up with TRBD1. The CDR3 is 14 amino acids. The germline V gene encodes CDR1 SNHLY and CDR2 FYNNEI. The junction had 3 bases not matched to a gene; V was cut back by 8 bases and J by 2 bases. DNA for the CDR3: TGTGCCAGCGGGGGACAGGGTAACACCGGGGAGCTGTTTTTT. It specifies CASGGQGNTGELFF.

This CDR3 reads CASSEGWDTLSSYEQYF. The CDR3 DNA reads as TGTGCCAGCAGTGAAGGATGGGACACCCTTAGCTCCTACGAGCAGTACTTC. The chain uses TRBV2 and TRBJ2-7; D might be TRBD1 (6 bases). The germline gives CDR1 SNHLY, CDR2 FYNNEI. The V end lost 1 base, the J end lost 0 bases, and 16 bases lay between the germline ends. The CDR3 loop spans 17 amino acids.

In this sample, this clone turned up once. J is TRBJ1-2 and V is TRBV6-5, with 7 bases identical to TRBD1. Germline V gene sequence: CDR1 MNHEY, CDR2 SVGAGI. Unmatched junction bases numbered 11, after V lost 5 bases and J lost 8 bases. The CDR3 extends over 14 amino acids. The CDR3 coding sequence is TGTGCCAGCAGTACCACAGGGGCCCACGGGGGCTACACCTTC. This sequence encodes CASSTTGAHGGYTF.

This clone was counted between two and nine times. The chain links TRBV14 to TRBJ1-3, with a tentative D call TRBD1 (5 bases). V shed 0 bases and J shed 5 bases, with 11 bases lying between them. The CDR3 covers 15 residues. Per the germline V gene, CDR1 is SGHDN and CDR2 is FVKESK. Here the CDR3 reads CASSQEGESRNTIYF. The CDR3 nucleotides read TGTGCCAGCAGCCAAGAAGGGGAAAGTAGAAACACCATATATTTT.

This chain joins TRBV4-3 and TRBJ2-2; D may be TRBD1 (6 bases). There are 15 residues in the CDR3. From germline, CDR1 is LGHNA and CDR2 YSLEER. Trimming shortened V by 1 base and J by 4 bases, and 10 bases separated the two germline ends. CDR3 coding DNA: TGCGCCAGCAGCCAAGCCGGACAGACCACCGGGGAGCTGTTTTTT. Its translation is CASSQAGQTTGELFF.

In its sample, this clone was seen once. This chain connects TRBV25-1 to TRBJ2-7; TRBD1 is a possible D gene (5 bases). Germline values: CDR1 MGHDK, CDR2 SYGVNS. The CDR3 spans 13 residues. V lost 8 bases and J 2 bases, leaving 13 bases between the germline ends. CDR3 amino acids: CASAPGPTYEQYF. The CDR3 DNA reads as TGTGCCAGCGCTCCAGGGCCAACCTACGAGCAGTACTTC.

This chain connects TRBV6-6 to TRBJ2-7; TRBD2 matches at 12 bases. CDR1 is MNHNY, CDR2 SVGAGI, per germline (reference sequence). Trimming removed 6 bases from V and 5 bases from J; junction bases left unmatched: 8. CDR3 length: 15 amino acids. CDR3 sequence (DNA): TGTGCCAGCAGCCTCTCTAGCGGGAGGGTGGACGAGCAGTACTTC. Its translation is CASSLSSGRVDEQYF.

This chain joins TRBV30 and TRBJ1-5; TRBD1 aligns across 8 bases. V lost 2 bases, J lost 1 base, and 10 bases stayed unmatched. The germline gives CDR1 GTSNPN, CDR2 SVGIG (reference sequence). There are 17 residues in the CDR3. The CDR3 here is CAWSSTGTGLSNQPQHF. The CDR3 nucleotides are TGTGCCTGGAGTTCAACCGGGACAGGCCTCAGCAATCAGCCCCAGCATTTT.

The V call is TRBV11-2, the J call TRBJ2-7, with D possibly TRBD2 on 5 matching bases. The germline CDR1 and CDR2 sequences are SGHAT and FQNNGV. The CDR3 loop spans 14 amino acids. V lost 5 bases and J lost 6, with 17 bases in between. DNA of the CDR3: TGTGCCAGCAGCCGTCTCCCAGAGGGTGTCGAGCAGTACTTC. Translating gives CASSRLPEGVEQYF.

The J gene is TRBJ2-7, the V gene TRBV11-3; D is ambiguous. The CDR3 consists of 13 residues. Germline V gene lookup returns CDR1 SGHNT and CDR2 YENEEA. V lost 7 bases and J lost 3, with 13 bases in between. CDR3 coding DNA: TGTGCCAGCAACAATAGACGGAGCTACGAGCAGTACTTC. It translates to CASNNRRSYEQYF.

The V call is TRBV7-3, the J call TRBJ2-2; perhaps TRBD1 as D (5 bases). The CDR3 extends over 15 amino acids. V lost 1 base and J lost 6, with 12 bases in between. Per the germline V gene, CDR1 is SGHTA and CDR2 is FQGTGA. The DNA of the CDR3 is TGTGCCAGCAGCTTAATAGGGGATGGGGCCGGGGAGCTGTTTTTT. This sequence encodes CASSLIGDGAGELFF.

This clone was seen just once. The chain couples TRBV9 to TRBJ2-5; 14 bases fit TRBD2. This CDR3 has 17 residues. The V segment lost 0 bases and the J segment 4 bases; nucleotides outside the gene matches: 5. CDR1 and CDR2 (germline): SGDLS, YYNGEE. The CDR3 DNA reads TGTGCCAGCAGCGTAGGACTAGCGGGAGGGCCTGGAGAGACCCAGTACTTC. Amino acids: CASSVGLAGGPGETQYF. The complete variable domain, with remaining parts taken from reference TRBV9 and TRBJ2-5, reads DSGVTQTPKHLITATGQRVTLRCSPRSGDLSVYWYQQSLDQGLQFLIQYYNGEERAKGNILERFSAQQFPDLHSELNLSSLELGDSALYFCASSVGLAGGPGETQYFGPGTRLLVL.

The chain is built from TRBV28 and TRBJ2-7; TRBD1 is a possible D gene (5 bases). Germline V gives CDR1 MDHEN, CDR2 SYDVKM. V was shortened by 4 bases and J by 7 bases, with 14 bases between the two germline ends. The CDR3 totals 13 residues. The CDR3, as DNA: TGTGCCAGCAGTTCCTCCCCCAGGGTAGAGCAGTACTTC. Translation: CASSSSPRVEQYF.

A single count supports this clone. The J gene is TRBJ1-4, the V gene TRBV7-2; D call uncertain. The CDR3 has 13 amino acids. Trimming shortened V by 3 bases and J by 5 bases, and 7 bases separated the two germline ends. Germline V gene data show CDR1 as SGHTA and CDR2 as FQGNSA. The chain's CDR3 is CASSFGGNEKLFF. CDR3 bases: TGTGCCAGCAGCTTTGGAGGGAATGAAAAACTGTTTTTT.

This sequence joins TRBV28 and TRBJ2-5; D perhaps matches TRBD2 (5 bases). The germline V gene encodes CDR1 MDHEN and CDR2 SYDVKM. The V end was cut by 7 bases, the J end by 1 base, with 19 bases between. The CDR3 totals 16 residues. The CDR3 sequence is CASTGPGRATQETQYF. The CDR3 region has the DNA TGTGCCAGCACCGGCCCGGGGAGAGCGACCCAAGAGACCCAGTACTTC.

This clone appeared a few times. CDR3 in amino acids: CASNGGRASNEQFF. The CDR3 nucleotides are TGTGCCAGCAATGGCGGGAGGGCCAGCAATGAGCAGTTCTTC. The chain has TRBV9 and TRBJ2-1, with 9 nucleotides matching TRBD2. The V segment lost 6 bases and the J segment 6 bases; nucleotides outside the gene matches: 7. Per the germline V gene, CDR1 is SGDLS and CDR2 is YYNGEE. The CDR3 runs 14 residues.